This TCR beta chain was observed in a study of blood T cell repertoires in COVID-19 (dated by TCRdb to the early 2020s). About the study as a whole: Samples from collaborators originated in the United States, Italy and Spain and spanned both the acute and convalescent phases of COVID-19. The prospective study material was composed of cDNA or gDNA derived from T cells, B-cell-depleted T cells, or PBMCs. Subjects who had been exposed to COVID-19, were actively infected with it, or had recovered from it provided the deeply sampled blood TCRbeta repertoires that made up the dataset. The repertoires were released in a freely available public database intended as a resource for research on the immune response to SARS-CoV-2. Samples were obtained from the ongoing ImmuneRACE study (first 160 participants) and from 1,254 subjects provided by 6 global collaborators. A de-identified subject ID, COVID-19 status, age in years and sex were almost always included in the sample metadata. Where available, HLA class I and class II types were obtained from metadata supplied by the sample provider rather than from assay-based typing.

Relative to germline, V is 3 bases shorter and J is 2 bases shorter, with 7 bases between their ends. Reading from cysteine to phenylalanine, the CDR3 counts 13 amino acids. The entry retains the CDR3 DNA only, 39 bases that are in frame from base 1. Each collaborating institution followed its own protocols to collect whole blood in K2EDTA tubes. For TCRbeta analysis, collaborators shipped samples as frozen whole blood, isolated PBMCs, or DNA extracted from either of those sample types. A word on this clone: Its binding antigen is unknown. Nothing much larger sits one base from this clone, and base qualities are not available.

TCRbeta CDR3 regions were amplified from genomic DNA using the immunoSEQ Assay, a bias-controlled multiplex PCR. The original methods were these. Nucleated cell counts per sample were estimated from amplification of reference gene primers within the assay. Sequence reads were collapsed and filtered to measure the absolute abundance of every unique TCRbeta CDR3 rearrangement. For each sample, productive Simpson clonality was calculated by taking the square root of Simpson's diversity index across productive rearrangements. TCRdb obtained this table from immuneACCESS and retained in-frame rearrangements with V and J assigned. These tables miss some clones; where compared with another copy, unresolved V genes account for less than half of the shortfall, and the remainder is unexplained. Clonal size and the V and J genes are those of that table, whereas D and trimming came from the DNA. For this sample the table gives about 240,000 clones, of which about 82% were detected only once. The ten largest clones add up to roughly 12% of the sample.

The research as a whole found: The quantity of clinical and demographic metadata differed by source and by participant and was supplied without curation.

Here the chain combines TRBV12-3 or TRBV12-4 and TRBJ2-5, with no confidently assigned D gene. This clonotype originated in a man aged 80 or over with acute or convalescent COVID-19. The specimen sequenced was peripheral blood. This receptor has the CDR3 CASSFNFQETQYF. The DNA reads TGTGCCAGCAGTTTTAACTTTCAAGAGACCCAGTACTTC.